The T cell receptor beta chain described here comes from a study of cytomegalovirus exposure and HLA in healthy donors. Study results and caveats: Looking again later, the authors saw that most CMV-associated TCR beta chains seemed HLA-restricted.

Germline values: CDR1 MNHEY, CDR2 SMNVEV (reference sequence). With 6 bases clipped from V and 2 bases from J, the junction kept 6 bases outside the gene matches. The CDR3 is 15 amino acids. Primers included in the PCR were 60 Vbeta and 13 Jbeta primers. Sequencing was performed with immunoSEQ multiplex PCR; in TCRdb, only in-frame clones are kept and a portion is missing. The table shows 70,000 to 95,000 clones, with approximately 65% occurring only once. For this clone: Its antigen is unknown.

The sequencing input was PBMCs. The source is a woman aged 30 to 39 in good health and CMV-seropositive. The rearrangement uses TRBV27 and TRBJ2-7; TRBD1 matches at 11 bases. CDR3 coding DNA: TGTGCCAGCAGGCAAGGACAGGGGGCAACCTACGAGCAGTACTTC. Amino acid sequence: CASRQGQGATYEQYF.